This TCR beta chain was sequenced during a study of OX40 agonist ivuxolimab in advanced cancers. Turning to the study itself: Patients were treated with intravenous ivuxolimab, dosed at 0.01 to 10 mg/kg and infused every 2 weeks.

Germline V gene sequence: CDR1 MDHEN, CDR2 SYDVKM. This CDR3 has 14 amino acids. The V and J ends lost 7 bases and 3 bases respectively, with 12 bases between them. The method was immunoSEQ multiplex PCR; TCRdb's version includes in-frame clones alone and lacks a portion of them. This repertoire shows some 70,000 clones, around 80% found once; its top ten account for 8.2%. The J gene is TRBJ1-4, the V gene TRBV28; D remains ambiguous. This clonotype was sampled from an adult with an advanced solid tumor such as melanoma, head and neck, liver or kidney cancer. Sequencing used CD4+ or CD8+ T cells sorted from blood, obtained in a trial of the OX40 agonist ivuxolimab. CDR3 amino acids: CASTGPGSNEKLFF. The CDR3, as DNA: TGTGCCAGCACTGGGCCCGGGTCTAATGAAAAACTGTTTTTT.